This T cell receptor beta chain was sequenced in a study of T cell responses to AZD1222 COVID-19 vaccine. The table came from immunoSEQ multiplex PCR; TCRdb's copy has only in-frame clones and leaves some out. Of 100,000 to 150,000 clones in the sample, about 88% were seen once. In germline, CDR1 is LGHNA, CDR2 YNFKEQ. Trimming took 1 base from V and 1 from J; bases not matched to a gene: 5. This CDR3 is built from 16 residues. The starting material was peripheral blood, obtained on day 0 of AZD1222 vaccination. The clonotype was recovered from an adult in good health. The rearrangement joins TRBV4-2 to TRBJ2-3; 7 positions agree with TRBD2. The CDR3 protein is CASSQALAKRTDTQYF. The CDR3 bases are TGTGCCAGCAGCCAAGCACTAGCGAAACGCACAGATACGCAGTATTTT.